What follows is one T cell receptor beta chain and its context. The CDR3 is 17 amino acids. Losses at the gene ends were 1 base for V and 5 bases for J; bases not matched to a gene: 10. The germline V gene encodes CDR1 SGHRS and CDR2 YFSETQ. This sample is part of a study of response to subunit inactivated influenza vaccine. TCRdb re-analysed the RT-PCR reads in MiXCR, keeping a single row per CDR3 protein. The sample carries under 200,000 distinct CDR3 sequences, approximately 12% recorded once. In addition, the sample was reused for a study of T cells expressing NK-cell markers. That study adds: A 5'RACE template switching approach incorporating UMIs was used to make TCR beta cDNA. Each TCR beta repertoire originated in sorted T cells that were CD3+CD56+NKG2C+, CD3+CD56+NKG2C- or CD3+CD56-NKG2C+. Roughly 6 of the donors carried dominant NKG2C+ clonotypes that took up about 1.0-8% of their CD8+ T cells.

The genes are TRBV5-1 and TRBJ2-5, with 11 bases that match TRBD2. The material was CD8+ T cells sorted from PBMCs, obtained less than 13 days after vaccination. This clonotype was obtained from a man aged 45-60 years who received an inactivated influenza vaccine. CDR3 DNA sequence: TGCGCCAGCAGCTTGACTAGCGGGGGACTAATCGGGGAGACCCAGTACTTC. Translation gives CASSLTSGGLIGETQYF.